These T cell receptor beta chains were read from a single sample in a study of response to subunit inactivated influenza vaccine. TCRdb redid the calling of the RT-PCR reads with MiXCR, one entry per CDR3 protein. Altogether hundreds of thousands of distinct CDR3 sequences are present, 11% to 15% being singletons, with the ten largest covering 7.5% to 8%. The sequenced sample was PBMCs from blood, obtained less than 15 days before vaccination. All receptors come from a man aged 45-65 years who received an inactivated influenza vaccine. CDR3s include the opening cysteine and the closing phenylalanine or tryptophan. A clone size is listed for some rows: how often the clone was seen (once, few, many), or a class if it is expanded.

clone_size v_call cdr3_aa
. TRBV11-2 CASSLTSKWQETQYF
. TRBV11-2 CASSSPPAGISTDTQYF
few TRBV5-6 CASSWKRTRNTIYF
few TRBV2 CASRGFSGRASGELFF
. TRBV7-2 CASSRRTGGSYEQYF
. TRBV5-1 CASSRNSGGAYNEQFF
few TRBV9 CASSVRPSSGNTIYF
few TRBV5-1 CASSLFVGDYEQYF
few TRBV12-3/TRBV12-4 CASSSGQGSGNTIYF
many TRBV9 CASSVVSDSEAFF
few TRBV12-3/TRBV12-4 CASSLRLGITEAFF
. TRBV20-1 CSARPTGDGEKLFF
. TRBV10-3 CATSAGIGGYTF
few TRBV2 CASRTGDTLNTEAFF
few TRBV10-3 CAGGGKVGEAFF
. TRBV20-1 CSARDTAGTETQYF
. TRBV7-9 CASSTQGWSNEKLFF
. TRBV20-1 CSAGGAFGPGNEQFF
medium-sized TRBV11-2 CASSPTGQGSTEAFF
many TRBV11-2 CASSPRFRLAGSTDTQYF
. TRBV7-2 CASSPVPGSLAKNIQYF
few TRBV14 CASSHTSGRISYEQYF
once TRBV20-1 CSAREQEVTEAFF